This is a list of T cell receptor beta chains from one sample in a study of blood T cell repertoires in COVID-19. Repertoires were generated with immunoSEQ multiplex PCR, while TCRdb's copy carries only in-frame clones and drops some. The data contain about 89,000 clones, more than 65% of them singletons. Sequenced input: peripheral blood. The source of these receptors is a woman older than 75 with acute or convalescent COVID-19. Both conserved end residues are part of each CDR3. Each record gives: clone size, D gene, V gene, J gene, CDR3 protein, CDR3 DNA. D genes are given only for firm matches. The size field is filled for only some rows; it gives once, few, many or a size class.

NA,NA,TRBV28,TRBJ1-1,CASSSGTPGGEAFF,TGTGCCAGCAGTTCCGGGACACCCGGCGGTGAAGCTTTCTTT
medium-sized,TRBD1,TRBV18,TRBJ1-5,CASSPGQNQPQHF,TGTGCCAGCTCACCGGGACAGAATCAGCCCCAGCATTTT
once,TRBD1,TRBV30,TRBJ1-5,CAWRDGTGGNQPQHF,TGTGCCTGGAGGGATGGGACAGGGGGCAATCAGCCCCAGCATTTT
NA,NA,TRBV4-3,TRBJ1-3,CASSQEAGPGNTIYF,TGCGCCAGCAGCCAAGAGGCAGGCCCTGGGAACACCATATATTTT
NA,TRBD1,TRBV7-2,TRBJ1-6,CASQGTGPYNSPLHF,TGTGCCAGCCAAGGGACAGGACCTTATAATTCACCCCTCCACTTT
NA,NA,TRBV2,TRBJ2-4,CASSLQGAIQYF,TGTGCCAGCAGTTTACAGGGCGCCATTCAGTACTTC
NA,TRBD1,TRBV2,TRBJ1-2,CASSDNRGGYGYTF,TGTGCCAGCAGTGATAACAGGGGAGGCTATGGCTACACCTTC
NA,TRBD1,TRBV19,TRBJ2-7,CASSIENRGPAEQYF,TGTGCCAGTAGTATAGAGAACAGGGGGCCCGCCGAGCAGTACTTC
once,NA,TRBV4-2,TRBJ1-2,CASSQALGHPVEGYTF,TGTGCCAGCAGCCAAGCCCTGGGGCACCCCGTAGAGGGCTACACCTTC
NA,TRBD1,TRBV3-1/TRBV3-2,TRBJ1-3,CASSQPRTGTGGDGNTIYF,TGTGCCAGCAGCCAACCGCGTACCGGGACAGGGGGCGATGGAAACACCATATATTTT
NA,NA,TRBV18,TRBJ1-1,CASSPRSGRVTEAFF,TGTGCCAGCTCACCACGGTCGGGGAGGGTTACTGAAGCTTTCTTT
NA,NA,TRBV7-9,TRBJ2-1,CASSLNAVYNEQFF,TGTGCCAGCAGCTTAAATGCGGTCTACAATGAGCAGTTCTTC
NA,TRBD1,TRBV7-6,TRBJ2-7,CASSLTAGQGSEQYF,TGTGCCAGCAGCTTAACTGCTGGACAGGGGTCCGAGCAGTACTTC
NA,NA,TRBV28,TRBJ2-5,CASRQGGQETQYF,TGTGCCAGCAGGCAAGGCGGGCAAGAGACCCAGTACTTC
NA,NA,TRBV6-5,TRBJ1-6,CASSGFNSPLHF,TGTGCCAGCAGCGGGTTCAATTCACCCCTCCACTTT
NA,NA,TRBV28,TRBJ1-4,CASSAPGGRNEKLFF,TGTGCCAGCAGTGCGCCGGGGGGTCGAAATGAAAAACTGTTTTTT